This T cell receptor (beta chain) originates from a study of cytomegalovirus exposure and HLA in healthy donors. The PCR had 60 Vbeta and 13 Jbeta primers. Using immunoSEQ multiplex PCR, the repertoire was profiled, and TCRdb retains in-frame clones only, with some absent. The profile shows tens of thousands of clones, about 80% of them singletons. The CDR3 runs 17 residues. This TCR came from a man aged 40-49 years in good health and CMV-seronegative. This sequence joins TRBV1 and TRBJ2-2; the D call TRBD1 from the table was never checked on the DNA. TRBV1 is tagged as a pseudogene. Sequencing was carried out using PBMCs. This chain's CDR3 is CTSSQDSRQTNTGELFF. The CDR3 coding sequence is TGCACCAGCAGCCAAGATTCACGACAAACGAACACCGGGGAGCTGTTTTTT.